This T cell receptor (beta chain) was sequenced for a study of regulatory T cells in long-lasting Graves disease. Study-wide background: Those Graves' patients who were newly diagnosed had been on antithyroid drugs under 3 months.

With iRepertoire HTBI primers and Arm-PCR of CDR3 regions, TCR beta libraries were built. In the original analysis: Segment identification across samples yielded around 60 TRBV and 12 to 15 TRBJ segments. From the multiplex PCR reads, TCRdb called clonotypes with MiXCR, one entry per CDR3 protein. TCRdb's processing, not the study's, gives the V and J calls here. The repertoire holds about 470,000 distinct CDR3 sequences, with around 15% as singletons. This clonotype was picked up many times. The time point denotes: newly diagnosed GD, antithyroid drugs for less than 3 months. Generation of the TCR library employed RNA extracted from PBMCs. The V gene's germline CDR1 is DFQATT and CDR2 SNEGSKA (reference sequence). The CDR3 is 12 residues long. Trimming pared 3 bases from V and 3 bases from J, leaving 8 bases between. These data were likewise used in another study, on T cells in Graves' hyperthyroidism and ophthalmopathy. From that report: The study used the HTBI primer set for a first-round RT-PCR of the TCR CDR3. The majority of expanded thyroid clonotypes above 0.001 also appeared in blood.

This TCR was sampled from a man aged 40-49 years with Graves disease. The sequences come from peripheral blood mononuclear cells (PBMCs), collected at new diagnosis, from a patient treated with antithyroid drugs. This chain joins TRBV20-1 and TRBJ1-1; D gene uncertain. CDR3 sequence (DNA): TGCAGTGCTAGCCCCAGGTACACTGAAGCTTTCTTT. It encodes CSASPRYTEAFF.